This T cell receptor beta chain originates from a study of monozygotic twins with inflammatory bowel disease. Study results and limitations: TCRbeta inverse Simpson diversity was decreased in IBD patients versus healthy co-twins.

Per donor, about 2.4 ml of blood was collected and frozen. A word on this clonotype: The antigen is not known.

The CDR3 runs 16 residues. Germline CDR1 reads SGHVS; CDR2 reads FQNEAQ. There were eight separate reactions per sample in which cDNA was made. Added by template switching were UMIs that each held a 6-nucleotide sample barcode. TCRdb re-called the 5' RACE reads; every CDR3 protein appears as one record, without DNA. The table for this sample gives fewer than 450,000 distinct CDR3 sequences. The sample taken for sequencing was blood. The clonotype comes from a human donor with ulcerative colitis or Crohn's disease, or a healthy co-twin of an affected twin (not recorded which). V is TRBV7-8 and J is TRBJ2-1; as DNA is missing, the TRBD2 call by TCRdb cannot be tested. CDR3 loop: CASSSRTSGGAISKFF.